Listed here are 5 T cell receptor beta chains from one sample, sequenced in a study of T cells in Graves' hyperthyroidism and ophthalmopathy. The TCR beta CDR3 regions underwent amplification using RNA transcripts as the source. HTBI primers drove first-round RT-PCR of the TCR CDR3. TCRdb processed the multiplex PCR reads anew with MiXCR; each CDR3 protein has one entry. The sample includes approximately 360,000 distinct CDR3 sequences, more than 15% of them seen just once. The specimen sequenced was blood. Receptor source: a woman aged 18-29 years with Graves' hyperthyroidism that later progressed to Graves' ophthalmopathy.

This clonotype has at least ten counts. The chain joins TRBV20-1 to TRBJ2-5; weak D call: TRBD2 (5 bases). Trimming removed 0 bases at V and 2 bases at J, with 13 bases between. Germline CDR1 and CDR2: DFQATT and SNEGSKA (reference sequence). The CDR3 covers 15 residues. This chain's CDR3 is CSARDRRDYQETQYF. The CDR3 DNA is TGCAGTGCTAGAGACCGCCGAGACTATCAAGAGACCCAGTACTTC.

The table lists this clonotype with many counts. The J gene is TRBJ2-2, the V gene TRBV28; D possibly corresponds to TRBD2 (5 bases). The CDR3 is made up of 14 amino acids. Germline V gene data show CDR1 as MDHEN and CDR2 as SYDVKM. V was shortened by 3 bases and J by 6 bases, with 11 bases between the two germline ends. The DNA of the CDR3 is TGTGCCAGCAGTTTCGGGGTTTTCCCCGGGGAGCTGTTTTTT. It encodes CASSFGVFPGELFF.

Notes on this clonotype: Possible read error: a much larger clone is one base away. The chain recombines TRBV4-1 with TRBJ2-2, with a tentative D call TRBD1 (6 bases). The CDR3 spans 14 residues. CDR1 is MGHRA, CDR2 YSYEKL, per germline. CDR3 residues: CAGSVGHISGELFF. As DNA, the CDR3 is TGCGCCGGCAGCGTGGGACATATATCCGGGGAGCTGTTTTTT.

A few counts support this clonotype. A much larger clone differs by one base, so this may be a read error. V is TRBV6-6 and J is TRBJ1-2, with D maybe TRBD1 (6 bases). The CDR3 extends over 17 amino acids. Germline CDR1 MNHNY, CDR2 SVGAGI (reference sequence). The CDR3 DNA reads TGTGCCGGCAGTTACTCGGTAAAGGGACACCGAAACTATGGCTACACCTTC. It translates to CAGSYSVKGHRNYGYTF.

CDR3 sequence: CASSSSVGANEKLFF. The CDR3 DNA reads TGTGCCAGCAGCTCCTCAGTGGGGGCTAATGAAAAACTGTTTTTT. The rearrangement joins TRBV5-4 to TRBJ1-4, with D possibly being TRBD1 (5 bases). CDR3 length: 15 amino acids. V gave up 3 bases and J gave up 3 bases, with 12 bases separating them. In germline, CDR1 is SGHNT, CDR2 YYREEE (reference sequence).